The rows below give T cell receptor beta chains drawn from one sample of a study of liver allograft versus peripheral blood T cells. TCRdb reprocessed the reads with MiXCR, giving one entry per CDR3 protein. This table holds 2,800 or so distinct CDR3 sequences, about 17% found once. All receptors come from a human patient who had a liver transplant. The graft donor may account for some of the T cells. Both conserved end residues are part of each CDR3. D genes are given only for firm matches. Clone sizes are given selectively: once, few, many, or a class where the clone is expanded.

D	size	V	J	DNA	CDR3
TRBD1	.	TRBV6-1	TRBJ2-7	TGTGCCAGCAGTGACCTCGGGACAGGCTACGAGCAGTACTTC	CASSDLGTGYEQYF
TRBD1	.	TRBV12-3/TRBV12-4	TRBJ1-5	TGTGCCAGCAGCCCGGACAGGGCGAATCAGCCCCAGCATTTT	CASSPDRANQPQHF
TRBD1	large	TRBV19	TRBJ2-1	TGTGCCAGTGGACAGGGGGCTGGGAATGAGCAGTTCTTC	CASGQGAGNEQFF
TRBD1	medium-sized	TRBV9	TRBJ1-2	TGTGCCAGCAGCGTAGGGACCCGGGACAGGGCAGCCTATGGCTACACCTTC	CASSVGTRDRAAYGYTF
.	medium-sized	TRBV6-5	TRBJ2-7	TGTGCCAGCGCACGGGACTCCCGACCCTACGAGCAGTACTTC	CASARDSRPYEQYF
.	medium-sized	TRBV18	TRBJ1-6	TGTGCCAGCTCACCTCCCGGGATAGGTCGGACACCCCTCCACTTT	CASSPPGIGRTPLHF
TRBD2	.	TRBV20-1	TRBJ2-1	TGCAGTGCTAGAGATATAGCGGGAGTTGGGTACAATGAGCAGTTCTTC	CSARDIAGVGYNEQFF
.	.	TRBV5-4	TRBJ2-5	TGTGCCAGCAGCCATCAGCGGGAAGAGACCCAGTACTTC	CASSHQREETQYF
.	medium-sized	TRBV6-1	TRBJ1-1	TGTGCCAGCAGTGACAAAATGAACACTGAAGCTTTCTTT	CASSDKMNTEAFF
TRBD2	.	TRBV9	TRBJ2-3	TGTGCCAGCAGAGTAAGAGGAGCGGGGGGGACAGATACGCAGTATTTT	CASRVRGAGGTDTQYF
TRBD1	.	TRBV12-3/TRBV12-4	TRBJ2-1	TGTGCCAGCAGTTTAGGGACAGGGGCCACCAATGAGCAGTTCTTC	CASSLGTGATNEQFF
.	medium-sized	TRBV15	TRBJ2-5	TGTGCCACCAGCAGAGTCCGGGCCAAGGACCAAGAGACCCAGTACTTC	CATSRVRAKDQETQYF
.	medium-sized	TRBV5-6	TRBJ2-7	TGTGCCAGCAGCGTATACAGGTTTACCTACGAGCAGTACTTC	CASSVYRFTYEQYF
.	medium-sized	TRBV9	TRBJ2-6	TGTGCCAGCAGCGCCCCTACCGCTGGGGCCAACGTCCTGACTTTC	CASSAPTAGANVLTF
TRBD1	many	TRBV12-3/TRBV12-4	TRBJ2-7	TGTGCCAGCAGTCGAGGACAGGCGCCCTACGAGCAGTACTTC	CASSRGQAPYEQYF
.	medium-sized	TRBV27	TRBJ1-6	TGTGCCAGCAGCCATGGGGCAGGGATGGAATCGCATAATTCACCCCTCCACTTT	CASSHGAGMESHNSPLHF
.	medium-sized	TRBV6-5	TRBJ1-2	TGTGCCAGCAGTACTAGGACGGAAACGCATGGCTACACCTTC	CASSTRTETHGYTF
.	medium-sized	TRBV5-6	TRBJ2-7	TGTGCCAGCAGCCGACCTTACGAGCAGTACTTC	CASSRPYEQYF
.	large	TRBV29-1	TRBJ1-2	TGCAGCGTTGACTTGGGACTCTATGGCTACACCTTC	CSVDLGLYGYTF
.	medium-sized	TRBV5-4	TRBJ2-5	TGTGCCAGCAGCGCCGAGGGGGAGACCCAGTACTTC	CASSAEGETQYF
TRBD2	medium-sized	TRBV19	TRBJ2-7	TGTGCCAGTACCGGGACTAGCGGACCCTACGAGCAGTACTTC	CASTGTSGPYEQYF
.	medium-sized	TRBV10-3	TRBJ2-3	TGTGCCATCAGTGGCGGGCAGGCGAACACAGATACGCAGTATTTT	CAISGGQANTDTQYF
TRBD2	medium-sized	TRBV28	TRBJ2-1	TGTGCCAGCAGTTTAGGGACTAGTGGTGAGCAGTTCTTC	CASSLGTSGEQFF
.	medium-sized	TRBV29-1	TRBJ1-2	TGCAGCGTTTCGACACACCCGGAAGGCTACACCTTC	CSVSTHPEGYTF
.	medium-sized	TRBV6-1	TRBJ2-7	TGTGCCAGCAGTGAAGCGGACGGAGCCTACGAGCAGTACTTC	CASSEADGAYEQYF
.	medium-sized	TRBV6-6	TRBJ1-2	TGTGCCAGCAGTTACAGGCCAGCTTCTAACTATGGCTACACCTTC	CASSYRPASNYGYTF